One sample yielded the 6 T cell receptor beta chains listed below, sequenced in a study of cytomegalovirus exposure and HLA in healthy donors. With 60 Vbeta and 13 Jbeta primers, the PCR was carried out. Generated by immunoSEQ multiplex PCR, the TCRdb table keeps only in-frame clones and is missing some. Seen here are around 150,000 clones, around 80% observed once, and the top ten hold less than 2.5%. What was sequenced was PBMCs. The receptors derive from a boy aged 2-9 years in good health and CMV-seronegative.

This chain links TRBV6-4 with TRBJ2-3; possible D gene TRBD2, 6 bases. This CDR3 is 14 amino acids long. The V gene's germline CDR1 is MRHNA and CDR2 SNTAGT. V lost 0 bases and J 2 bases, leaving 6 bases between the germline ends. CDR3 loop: CASSDSRDTDTQYF. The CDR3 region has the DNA TGTGCCAGCAGTGACTCGCGGGACACAGATACGCAGTATTTT.

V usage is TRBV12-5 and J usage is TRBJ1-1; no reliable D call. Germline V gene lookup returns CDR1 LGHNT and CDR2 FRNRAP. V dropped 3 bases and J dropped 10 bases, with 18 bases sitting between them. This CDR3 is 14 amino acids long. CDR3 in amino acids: CASGFASPSGGAFF. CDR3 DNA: TGTGCTAGTGGTTTCGCTTCCCCCTCGGGAGGAGCTTTCTTT.

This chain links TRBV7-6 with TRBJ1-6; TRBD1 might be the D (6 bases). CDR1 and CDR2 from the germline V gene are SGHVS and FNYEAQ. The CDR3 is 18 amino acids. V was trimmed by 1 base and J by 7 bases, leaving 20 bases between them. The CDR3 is CASSLGKGLGQGNSPLHF. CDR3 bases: TGTGCCAGCAGCTTAGGAAAGGGGCTGGGGCAGGGGAATTCACCCCTCCACTTT.

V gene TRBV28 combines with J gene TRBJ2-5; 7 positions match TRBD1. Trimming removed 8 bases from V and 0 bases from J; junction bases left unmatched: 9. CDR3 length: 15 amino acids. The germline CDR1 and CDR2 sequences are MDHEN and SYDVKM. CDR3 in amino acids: CASATGTAYQETQYF. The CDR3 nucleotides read TGTGCCAGCGCTACCGGGACAGCCTACCAAGAGACCCAGTACTTC.

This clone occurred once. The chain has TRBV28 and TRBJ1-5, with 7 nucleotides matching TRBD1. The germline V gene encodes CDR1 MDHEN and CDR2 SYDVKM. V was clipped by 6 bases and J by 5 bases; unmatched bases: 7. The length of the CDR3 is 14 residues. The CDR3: CASSSSQGHQPQHF. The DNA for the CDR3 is TGTGCCAGCAGCTCATCACAGGGGCATCAGCCCCAGCATTTT.

CDR3 nucleotides: TGTGCCAGTAGTTGGGACAGCTCCTACAATGAGCAGTTCTTC. The encoded protein is CASSWDSSYNEQFF. This chain uses TRBV19 with TRBJ2-1; TRBD1 agrees at 7 bases. V gave up 5 bases and J gave up 0 bases; unmatched junction bases: 1. The germline CDR1 and CDR2 sequences are LNHDA and SQIVND (reference sequence). There are 14 residues in the CDR3.